This T cell receptor beta chain was obtained from a study of shared clonotypes between healthy human individuals. Across the whole study: Donor ages ranged 18 to 49 years: a couple of women, a few men.

The naive CD8 population came from CD45RO-negative cells selected for CCR7, without terminally differentiated effector memory CD45RA+ cells. Study conclusions and caveats: Rarefaction exposed incomplete sorted-subset sequencing despite large depth.

CDR3 length equals 16 residues. The trim removed 2 bases at V and 5 bases at J, leaving 9 bases unmatched. The germline gives CDR1 KGHSH, CDR2 LQKENI. Concerning this clone itself: The target antigen is unknown.

For each subset, genomic DNA was distributed in equal portions over several immunoSEQ plates. Profiled with immunoSEQ multiplex PCR; TCRdb holds only in-frame clones, not every one. Of approximately 740,000 clones in the sample, around 92% are singletons; the top ten hold around 24%. The chain links TRBV18 to TRBJ1-2, with 9 nucleotides matching TRBD1. Sample: naive CD8+ T cells sorted from blood. The receptor's source is a man younger than 45 in good health. CDR3 sequence (DNA): TGTGCCAGCTCACCAACGGGACAGGGCTCCCCATATGGCTACACCTTC. Its protein product is CASSPTGQGSPYGYTF. The full variable domain, in which reference TRBV18 and TRBJ1-2 provide the parts outside the CDR3, is NAGVMQNPRHLVRRRGQEARLRCSPMKGHSHVYWYRQLPEEGLKFMVYLQKENIIDESGMPKERFSAEFPKEGPSILRIQQVVRGDSAAYFCASSPTGQGSPYGYTFGSGTRLTVV.